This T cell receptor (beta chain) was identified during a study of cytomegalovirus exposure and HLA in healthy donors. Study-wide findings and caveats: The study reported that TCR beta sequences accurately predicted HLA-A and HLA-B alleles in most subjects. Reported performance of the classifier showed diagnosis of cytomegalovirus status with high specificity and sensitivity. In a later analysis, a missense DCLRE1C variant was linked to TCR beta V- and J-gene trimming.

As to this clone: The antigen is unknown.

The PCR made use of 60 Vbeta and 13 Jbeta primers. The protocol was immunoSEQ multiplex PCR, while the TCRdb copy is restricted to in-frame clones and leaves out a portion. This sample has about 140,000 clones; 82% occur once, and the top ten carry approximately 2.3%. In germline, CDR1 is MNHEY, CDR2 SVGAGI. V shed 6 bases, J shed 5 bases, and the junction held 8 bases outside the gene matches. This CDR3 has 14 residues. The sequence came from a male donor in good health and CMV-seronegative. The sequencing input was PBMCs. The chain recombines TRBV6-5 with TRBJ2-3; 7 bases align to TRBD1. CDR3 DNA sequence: TGTGCCAGCAGCTGGCTGACAGGGCGAGATACGCAGTATTTT. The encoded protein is CASSWLTGRDTQYF.